The subject of this entry is one T cell receptor beta chain. These data originate in a study of T-cell reconstitution after alpha-beta-depleted transplantation in children. Unique molecular identifiers were incorporated into the prepared TCRbeta library. TCRdb independently ran MiXCR on the PCR reads; one entry per CDR3 protein. The data show approximately 270,000 distinct CDR3 sequences, with 20% to 30% seen just once and roughly 5% held by the top ten. This clonotype originated in a female patient aged 2-10 years who had a stem cell transplant for congenital amegakaryocytic thrombocytopenia, so the T cells may come from the graft donor. The sample was PBMCs, mostly from graft donor cells, taken 360 days after TCRalphabeta/CD19-depleted stem cell transplant.

CDR3 sequence reads: CASSQEAAGDGYNEQFF. CDR3 nucleotide sequence: TGCGCCAGCAGCCAAGAGGCGGCAGGGGACGGCTACAATGAGCAGTTCTTC. V is TRBV4-1 and J is TRBJ2-1; possibly TRBD1 for D (6 bases). The CDR3 contains 17 residues. From germline, CDR1 is MGHRA and CDR2 YSYEKL. Trimming left V 0 bases short and J 3 bases short, with 15 bases between.